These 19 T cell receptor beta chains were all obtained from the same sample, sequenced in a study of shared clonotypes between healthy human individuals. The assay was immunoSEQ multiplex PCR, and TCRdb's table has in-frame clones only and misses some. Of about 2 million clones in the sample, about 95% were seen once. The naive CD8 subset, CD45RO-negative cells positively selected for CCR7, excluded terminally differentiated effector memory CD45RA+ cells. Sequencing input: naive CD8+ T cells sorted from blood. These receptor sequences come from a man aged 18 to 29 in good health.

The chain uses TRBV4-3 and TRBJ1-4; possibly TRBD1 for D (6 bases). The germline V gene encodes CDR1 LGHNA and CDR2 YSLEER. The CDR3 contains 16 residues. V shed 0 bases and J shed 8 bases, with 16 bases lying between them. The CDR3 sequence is CASSQDFGGPGEKLFF. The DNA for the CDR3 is TGCGCCAGCAGCCAAGACTTCGGGGGGCCGGGGGAAAAACTGTTTTTT.

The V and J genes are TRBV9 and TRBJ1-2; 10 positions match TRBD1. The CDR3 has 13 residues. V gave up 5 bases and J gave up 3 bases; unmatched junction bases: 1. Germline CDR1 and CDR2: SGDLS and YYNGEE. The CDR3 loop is CASRGTGDYGYTF. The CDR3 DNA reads TGTGCCAGCAGGGGGACAGGGGACTATGGCTACACCTTC.

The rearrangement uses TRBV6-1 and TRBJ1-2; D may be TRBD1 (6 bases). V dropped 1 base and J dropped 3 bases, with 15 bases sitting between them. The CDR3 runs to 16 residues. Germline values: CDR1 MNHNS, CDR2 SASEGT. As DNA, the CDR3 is TGTGCCAGCAGTGAAGGGATACAGGGTTGGGACTATGGCTACACCTTC. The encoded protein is CASSEGIQGWDYGYTF.

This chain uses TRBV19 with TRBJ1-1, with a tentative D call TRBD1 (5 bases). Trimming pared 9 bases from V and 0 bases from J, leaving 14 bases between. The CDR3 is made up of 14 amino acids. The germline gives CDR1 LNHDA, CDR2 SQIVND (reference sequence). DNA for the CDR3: TGTGCCAGAAGCAGGGCTCCCATGAACACTGAAGCTTTCTTT. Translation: CARSRAPMNTEAFF.

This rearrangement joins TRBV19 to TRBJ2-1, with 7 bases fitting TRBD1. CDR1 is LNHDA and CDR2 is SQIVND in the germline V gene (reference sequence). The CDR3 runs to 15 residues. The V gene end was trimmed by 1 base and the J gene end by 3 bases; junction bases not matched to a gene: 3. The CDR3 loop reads CASSIAWTGYNEQFF. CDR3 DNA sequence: TGTGCCAGTAGTATAGCTTGGACAGGCTACAATGAGCAGTTCTTC. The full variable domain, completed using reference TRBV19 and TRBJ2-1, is DGGITQSPKYLFRKEGQNVTLSCEQNLNHDAMYWYRQDPGQGLRLIYYSQIVNDFQKGDIAEGYSVSREKKESFPLTVTSAQKNPTAFYLCASSIAWTGYNEQFFGPGTRLTVL.

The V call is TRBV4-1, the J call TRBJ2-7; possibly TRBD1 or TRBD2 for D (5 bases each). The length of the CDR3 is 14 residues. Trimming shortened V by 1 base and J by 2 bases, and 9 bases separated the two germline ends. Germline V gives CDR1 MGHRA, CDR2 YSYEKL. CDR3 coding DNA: TGCGCCAGCAGCCAAGTGGGACCTACCTACGAGCAGTACTTC. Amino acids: CASSQVGPTYEQYF.

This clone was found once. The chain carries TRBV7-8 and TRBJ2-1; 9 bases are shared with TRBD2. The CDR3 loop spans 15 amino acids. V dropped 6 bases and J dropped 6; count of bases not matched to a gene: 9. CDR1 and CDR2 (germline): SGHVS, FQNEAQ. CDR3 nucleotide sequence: TGTGCCAGCAGGACCGTAGCGGGAGTAGGCAATGAGCAGTTCTTC. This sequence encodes CASRTVAGVGNEQFF.

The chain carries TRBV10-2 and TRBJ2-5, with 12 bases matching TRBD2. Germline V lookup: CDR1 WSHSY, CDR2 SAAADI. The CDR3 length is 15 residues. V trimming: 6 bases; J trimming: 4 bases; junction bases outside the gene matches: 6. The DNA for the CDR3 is TGCGCCAGCAGACTAGCGGGGGGCCGGGGAGAGACCCAGTACTTC. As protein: CASRLAGGRGETQYF.

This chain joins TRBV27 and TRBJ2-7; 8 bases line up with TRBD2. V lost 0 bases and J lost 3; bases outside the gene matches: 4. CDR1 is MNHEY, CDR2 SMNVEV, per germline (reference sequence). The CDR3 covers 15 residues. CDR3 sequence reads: CASSLSAAGVYEQYF. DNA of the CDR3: TGTGCCAGCAGTTTATCGGCAGCGGGAGTCTACGAGCAGTACTTC.

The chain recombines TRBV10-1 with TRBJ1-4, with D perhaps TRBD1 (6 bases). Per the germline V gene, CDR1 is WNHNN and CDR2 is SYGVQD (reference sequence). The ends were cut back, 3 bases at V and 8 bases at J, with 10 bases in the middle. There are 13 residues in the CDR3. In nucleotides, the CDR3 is TGCGCCAGCAGTGACCCGGACAGCGAAAAACTGTTTTTT. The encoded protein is CASSDPDSEKLFF.

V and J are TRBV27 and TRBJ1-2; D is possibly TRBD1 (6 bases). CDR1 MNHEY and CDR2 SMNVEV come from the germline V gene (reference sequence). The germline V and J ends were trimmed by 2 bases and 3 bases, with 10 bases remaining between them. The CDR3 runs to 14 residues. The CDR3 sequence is CASSLTGAYYGYTF. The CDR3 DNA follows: TGTGCCAGCAGTTTAACGGGGGCCTACTATGGCTACACCTTC.

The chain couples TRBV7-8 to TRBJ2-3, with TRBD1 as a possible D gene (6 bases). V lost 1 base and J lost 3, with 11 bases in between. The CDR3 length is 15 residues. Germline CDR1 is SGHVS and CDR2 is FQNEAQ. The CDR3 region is CASSLVQGRTDTQYF. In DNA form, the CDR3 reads TGTGCCAGCAGCTTAGTACAGGGACGTACAGATACGCAGTATTTT.

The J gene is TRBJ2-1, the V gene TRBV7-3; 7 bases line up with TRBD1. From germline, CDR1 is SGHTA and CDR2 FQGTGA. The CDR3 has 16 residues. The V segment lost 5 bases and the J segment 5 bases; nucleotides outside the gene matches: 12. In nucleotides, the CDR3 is TGTGCCAGCAGCCCCCAATTTTTTGGGACAGACAATGAGCAGTTCTTC. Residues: CASSPQFFGTDNEQFF.

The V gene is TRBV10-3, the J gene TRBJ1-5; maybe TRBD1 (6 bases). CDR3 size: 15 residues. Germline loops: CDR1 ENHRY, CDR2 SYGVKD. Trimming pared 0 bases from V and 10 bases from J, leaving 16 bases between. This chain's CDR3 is CAISESSGASRPQHF. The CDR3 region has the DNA TGTGCCATCAGTGAGTCCTCGGGGGCCTCACGACCCCAGCATTTT.

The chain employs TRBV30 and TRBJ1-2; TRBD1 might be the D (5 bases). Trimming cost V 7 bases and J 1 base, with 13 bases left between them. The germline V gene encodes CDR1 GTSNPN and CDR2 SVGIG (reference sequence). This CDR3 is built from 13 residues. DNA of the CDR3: TGTGCCTTAGTACAGGAAAGTAACTATGGCTACACCTTC. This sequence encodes CALVQESNYGYTF.

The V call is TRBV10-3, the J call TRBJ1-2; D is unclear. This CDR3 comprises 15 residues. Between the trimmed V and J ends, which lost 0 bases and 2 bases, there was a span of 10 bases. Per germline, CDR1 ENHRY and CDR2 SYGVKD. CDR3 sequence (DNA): TGTGCCATCAGTGAGTCGGTCCAGGAGAACTATGGCTACACCTTC. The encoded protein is CAISESVQENYGYTF.

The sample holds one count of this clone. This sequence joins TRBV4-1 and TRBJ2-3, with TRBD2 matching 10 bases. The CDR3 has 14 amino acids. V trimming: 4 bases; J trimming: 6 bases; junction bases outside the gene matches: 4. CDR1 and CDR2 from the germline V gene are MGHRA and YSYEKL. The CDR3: CASSLAGGADTQYF. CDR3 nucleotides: TGCGCCAGCAGCCTAGCGGGAGGAGCGGATACGCAGTATTTT.

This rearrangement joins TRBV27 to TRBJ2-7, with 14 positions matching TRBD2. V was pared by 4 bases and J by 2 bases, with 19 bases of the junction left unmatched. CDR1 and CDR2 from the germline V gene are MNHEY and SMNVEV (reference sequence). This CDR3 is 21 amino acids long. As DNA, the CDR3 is TGTGCCAGCAGTTCCCGGACTAGCGGGAGGCCTGGTCTATATTACCCCTACGAGCAGTACTTC. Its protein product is CASSSRTSGRPGLYYPYEQYF.

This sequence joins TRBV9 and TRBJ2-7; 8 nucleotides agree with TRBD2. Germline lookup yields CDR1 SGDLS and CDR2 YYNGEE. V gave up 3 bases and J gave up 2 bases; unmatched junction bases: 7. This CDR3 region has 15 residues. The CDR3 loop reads CASSAEGTRPYEQYF. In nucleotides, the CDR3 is TGTGCCAGCAGCGCCGAGGGGACTAGGCCCTACGAGCAGTACTTC.